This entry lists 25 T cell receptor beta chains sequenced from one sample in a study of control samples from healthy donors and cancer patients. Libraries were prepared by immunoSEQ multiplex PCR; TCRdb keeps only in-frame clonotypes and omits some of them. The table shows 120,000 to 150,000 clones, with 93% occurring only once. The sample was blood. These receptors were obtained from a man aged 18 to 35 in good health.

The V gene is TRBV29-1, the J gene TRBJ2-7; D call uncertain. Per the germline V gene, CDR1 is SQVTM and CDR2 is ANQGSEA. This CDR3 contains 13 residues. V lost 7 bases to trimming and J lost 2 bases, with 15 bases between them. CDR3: CSALNGEAYEQYF. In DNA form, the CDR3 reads TGCAGCGCCCTTAACGGAGAAGCCTACGAGCAGTACTTC.

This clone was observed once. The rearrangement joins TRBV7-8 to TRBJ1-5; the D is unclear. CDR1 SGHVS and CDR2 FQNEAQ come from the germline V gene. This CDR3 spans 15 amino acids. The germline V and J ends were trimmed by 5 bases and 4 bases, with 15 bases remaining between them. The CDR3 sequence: CASSQRPGFNQPQHF. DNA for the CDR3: TGTGCCAGCAGCCAAAGGCCGGGGTTTAATCAGCCCCAGCATTTT.

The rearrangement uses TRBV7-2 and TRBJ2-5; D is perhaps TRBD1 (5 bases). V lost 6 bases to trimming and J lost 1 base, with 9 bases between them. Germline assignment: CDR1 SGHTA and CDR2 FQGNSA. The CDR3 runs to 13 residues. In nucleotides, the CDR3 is TGTGCCAGCAGTTCCGACAGCCAAGAGACCCAGTACTTC. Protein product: CASSSDSQETQYF.

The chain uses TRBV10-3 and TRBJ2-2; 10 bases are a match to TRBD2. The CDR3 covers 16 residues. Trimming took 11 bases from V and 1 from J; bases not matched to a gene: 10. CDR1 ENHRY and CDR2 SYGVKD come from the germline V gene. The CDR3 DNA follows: TGTGCCTCCCAGCCATCTAGCGGGGGGAACACCGGGGAGCTGTTTTTT. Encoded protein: CASQPSSGGNTGELFF.

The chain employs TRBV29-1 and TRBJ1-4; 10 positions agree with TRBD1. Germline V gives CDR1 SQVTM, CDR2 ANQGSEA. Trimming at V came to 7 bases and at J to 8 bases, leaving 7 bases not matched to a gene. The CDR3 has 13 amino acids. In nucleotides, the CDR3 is TGCAGCGCCCGGACAGGGGGACGGGAAAAACTGTTTTTT. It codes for CSARTGGREKLFF.

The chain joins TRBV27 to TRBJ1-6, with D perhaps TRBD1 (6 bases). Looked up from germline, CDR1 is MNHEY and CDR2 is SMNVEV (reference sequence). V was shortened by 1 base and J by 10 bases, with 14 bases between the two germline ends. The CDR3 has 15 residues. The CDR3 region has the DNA TGTGCCAGCAGTTTATATCGACAGGAACGGTCACCCCTCCACTTT. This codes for CASSLYRQERSPLHF.

This CDR3 is CAWSVSRDRDNSPLHF. CDR3 sequence (DNA): TGTGCCTGGAGTGTAAGTCGGGACAGGGATAATTCACCCCTCCACTTT. The V gene is TRBV30, the J gene TRBJ1-6; 9 bases align to TRBD1. V shed 0 bases and J 5 bases; nucleotides not matched to a gene: 5. Per the germline V gene, CDR1 is GTSNPN and CDR2 is SVGIG (reference sequence). This CDR3 comprises 16 residues.

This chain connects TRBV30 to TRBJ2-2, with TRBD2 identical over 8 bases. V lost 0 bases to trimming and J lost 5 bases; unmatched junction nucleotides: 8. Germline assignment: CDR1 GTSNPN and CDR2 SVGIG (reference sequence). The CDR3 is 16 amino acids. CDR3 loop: CAWSVLAGGWTGELFF. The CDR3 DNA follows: TGTGCCTGGAGTGTACTGGCGGGGGGCTGGACCGGGGAGCTGTTTTTT. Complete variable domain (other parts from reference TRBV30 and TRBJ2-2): SQTIHQWPATLVQPVGSPLSLECTVEGTSNPNLYWYRQAAGRGLQLLFYSVGIGQISSEVPQNLSASRPQDRQFILSSKKLLLSDSGFYLCAWSVLAGGWTGELFFGEGSRLTVL.

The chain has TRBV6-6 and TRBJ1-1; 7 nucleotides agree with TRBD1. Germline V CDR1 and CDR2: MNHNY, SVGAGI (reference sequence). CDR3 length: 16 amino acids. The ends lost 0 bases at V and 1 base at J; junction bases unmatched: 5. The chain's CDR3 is CASSYSTWDRNTEAFF. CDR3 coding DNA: TGTGCCAGCAGTTACTCGACCTGGGACAGGAACACTGAAGCTTTCTTT.

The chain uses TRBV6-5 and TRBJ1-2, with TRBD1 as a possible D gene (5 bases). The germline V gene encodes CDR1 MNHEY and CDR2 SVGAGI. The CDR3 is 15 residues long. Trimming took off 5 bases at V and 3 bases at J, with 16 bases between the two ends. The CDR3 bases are TGTGCCAGCAGTACTGGGACGCGGGTCTACTATGGCTACACCTTC. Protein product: CASSTGTRVYYGYTF.

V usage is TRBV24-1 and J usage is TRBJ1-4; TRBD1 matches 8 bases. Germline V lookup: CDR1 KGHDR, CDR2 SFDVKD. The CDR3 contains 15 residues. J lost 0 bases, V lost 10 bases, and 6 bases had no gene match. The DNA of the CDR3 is TGTGCCACTATGGGACAGGTAGCAACTAATGAAAAACTGTTTTTT. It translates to CATMGQVATNEKLFF.

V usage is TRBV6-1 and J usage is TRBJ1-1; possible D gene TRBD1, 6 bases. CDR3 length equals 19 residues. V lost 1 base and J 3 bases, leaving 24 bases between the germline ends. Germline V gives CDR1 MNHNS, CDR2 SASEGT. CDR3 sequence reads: CASSEGGERRQEFYTEAFF. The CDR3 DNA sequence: TGTGCCAGCAGTGAAGGAGGGGAGCGGAGACAGGAGTTTTACACTGAAGCTTTCTTT.

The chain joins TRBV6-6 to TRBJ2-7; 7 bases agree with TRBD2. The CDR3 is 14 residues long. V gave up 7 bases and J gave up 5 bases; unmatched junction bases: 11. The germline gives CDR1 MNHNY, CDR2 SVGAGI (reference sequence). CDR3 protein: CASTGERDVHEQYF. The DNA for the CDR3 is TGTGCCAGCACCGGAGAGCGGGATGTACACGAGCAGTACTTC.

As DNA, the CDR3 is TGTGCCAGCAACCGGGGGGCTGGCACTGAAGCTTTCTTT. Translating it yields CASNRGAGTEAFF. The rearrangement links TRBV30 to TRBJ1-1, with TRBD1 as a possible D gene (6 bases). This CDR3 is 13 amino acids long. Germline CDR1 GTSNPN, CDR2 SVGIG (reference sequence). Deletions cut 8 bases from V and 4 bases from J, with 17 bases between.

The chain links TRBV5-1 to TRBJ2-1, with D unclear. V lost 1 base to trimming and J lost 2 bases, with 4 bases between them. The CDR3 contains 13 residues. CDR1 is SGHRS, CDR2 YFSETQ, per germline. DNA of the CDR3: TGCGCCAGCAGCTTGAGAGCCTACAATGAGCAGTTCTTC. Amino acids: CASSLRAYNEQFF.

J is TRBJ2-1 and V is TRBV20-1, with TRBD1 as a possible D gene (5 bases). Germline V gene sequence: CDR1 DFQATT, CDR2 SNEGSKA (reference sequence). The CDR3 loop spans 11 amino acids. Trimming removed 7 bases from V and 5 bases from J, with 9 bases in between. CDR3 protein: CSGSTDNEQFF. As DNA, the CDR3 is TGCAGTGGGTCGACAGACAATGAGCAGTTCTTC.

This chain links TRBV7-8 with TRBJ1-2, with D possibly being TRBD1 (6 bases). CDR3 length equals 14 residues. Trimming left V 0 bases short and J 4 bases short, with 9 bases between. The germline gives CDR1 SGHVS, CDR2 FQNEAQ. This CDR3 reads CASSLARGGYGYTF. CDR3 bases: TGTGCCAGCAGCTTAGCGAGAGGGGGCTATGGCTACACCTTC.

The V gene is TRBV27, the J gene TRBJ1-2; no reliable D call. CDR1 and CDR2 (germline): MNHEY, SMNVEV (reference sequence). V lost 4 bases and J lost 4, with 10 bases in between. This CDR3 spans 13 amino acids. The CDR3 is CASSYPSGYGYTF. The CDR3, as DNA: TGTGCCAGCAGTTACCCGTCAGGCTATGGCTACACCTTC.

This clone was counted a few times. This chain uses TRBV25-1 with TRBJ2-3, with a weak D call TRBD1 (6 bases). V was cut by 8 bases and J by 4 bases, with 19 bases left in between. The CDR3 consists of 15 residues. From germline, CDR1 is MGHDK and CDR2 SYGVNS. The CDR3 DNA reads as TGTGCCAGCTCTGATGACAGGTCCGCGGCAGATACGCAGTATTTT. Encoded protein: CASSDDRSAADTQYF.

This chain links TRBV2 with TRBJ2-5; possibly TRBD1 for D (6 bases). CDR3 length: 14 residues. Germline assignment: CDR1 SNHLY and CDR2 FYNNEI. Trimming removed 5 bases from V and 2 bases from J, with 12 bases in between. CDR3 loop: CASSTDREQETQYF. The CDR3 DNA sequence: TGTGCCAGCAGTACGGACAGAGAACAAGAGACCCAGTACTTC. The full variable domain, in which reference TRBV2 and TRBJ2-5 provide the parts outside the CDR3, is EPEVTQTPSHQVTQMGQEVILRCVPISNHLYFYWYRQILGQKVEFLVSFYNNEISEKSEIFDDQFSVERPDGSNFTLKIRSTKLEDSAMYFCASSTDREQETQYFGPGTRLLVL.

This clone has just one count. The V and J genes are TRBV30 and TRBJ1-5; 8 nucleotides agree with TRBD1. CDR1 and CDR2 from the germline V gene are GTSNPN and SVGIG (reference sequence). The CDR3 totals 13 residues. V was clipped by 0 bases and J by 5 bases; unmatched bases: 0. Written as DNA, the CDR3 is TGTGCCTGGAGTGTGGACAGGGATCAGCCCCAGCATTTT. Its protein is CAWSVDRDQPQHF. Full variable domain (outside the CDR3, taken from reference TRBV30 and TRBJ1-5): SQTIHQWPATLVQPVGSPLSLECTVEGTSNPNLYWYRQAAGRGLQLLFYSVGIGQISSEVPQNLSASRPQDRQFILSSKKLLLSDSGFYLCAWSVDRDQPQHFGDGTRLSIL.

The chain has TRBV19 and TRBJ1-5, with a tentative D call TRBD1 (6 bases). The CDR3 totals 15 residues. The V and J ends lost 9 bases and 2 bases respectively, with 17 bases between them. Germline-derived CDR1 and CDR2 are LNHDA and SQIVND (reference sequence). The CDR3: CASWSGDGGNQPQHF. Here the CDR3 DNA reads TGTGCCAGCTGGTCAGGGGACGGGGGCAATCAGCCCCAGCATTTT.

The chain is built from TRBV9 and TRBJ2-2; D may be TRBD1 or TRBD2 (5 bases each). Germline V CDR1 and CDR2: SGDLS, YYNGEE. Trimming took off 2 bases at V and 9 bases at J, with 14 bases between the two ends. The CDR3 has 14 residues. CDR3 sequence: CASSVGEGPRELFF. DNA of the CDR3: TGTGCCAGCAGCGTCGGTGAGGGGCCCCGGGAGCTGTTTTTT. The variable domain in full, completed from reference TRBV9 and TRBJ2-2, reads DSGVTQTPKHLITATGQRVTLRCSPRSGDLSVYWYQQSLDQGLQFLIQYYNGEERAKGNILERFSAQQFPDLHSELNLSSLELGDSALYFCASSVGEGPRELFFGEGSRLTVL.

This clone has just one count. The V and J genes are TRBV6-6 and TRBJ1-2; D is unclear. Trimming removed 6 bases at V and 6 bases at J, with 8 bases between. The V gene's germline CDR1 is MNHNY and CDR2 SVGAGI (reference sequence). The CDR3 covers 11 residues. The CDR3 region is CASSTVDGYTF. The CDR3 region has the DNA TGTGCCAGCAGCACCGTAGATGGCTACACCTTC.

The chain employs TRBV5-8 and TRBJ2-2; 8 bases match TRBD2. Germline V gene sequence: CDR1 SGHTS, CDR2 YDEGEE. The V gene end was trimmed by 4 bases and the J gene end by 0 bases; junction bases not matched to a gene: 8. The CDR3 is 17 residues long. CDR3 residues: CASSLPREGANTGELFF. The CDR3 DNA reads TGTGCCAGCAGCCTACCCCGGGAGGGGGCGAACACCGGGGAGCTGTTTTTT.